This TCR beta chain is drawn from a study of blood T cell repertoires in COVID-19. About the research overall: Sample material is recorded as cDNA or gDNA derived from T cells, B-cell-depleted T cells, or PBMCs.

Germline CDR1 is MNHEY and CDR2 is SVGEGT. V lost 3 bases to trimming and J lost 4 bases; unmatched junction nucleotides: 5. The CDR3 is made up of 14 amino acids. Profiled with immunoSEQ multiplex PCR; TCRdb holds only in-frame clones, not every one. The repertoire holds around 30,000 clones, with more than 75% as singletons. The sample was peripheral blood. J is TRBJ2-7 and V is TRBV6-2 or TRBV6-3, with 8 nucleotides matching TRBD1. The receptor's source is a human donor in a cohort sampled during active COVID-19. Written as DNA, the CDR3 is TGTGCCAGCAGTTATAGACAGGGGAGATACGAGCAGTACTTC. Translating gives CASSYRQGRYEQYF.